This T cell receptor (beta chain) was captured by sequencing in a study of blood T cells in healthy people across ages. On this clonotype itself: What it recognizes is unknown.

General study points: Higher diversity and more naive CD4+ cells were features of long-lived donors, compared to aged donors.

PCR was performed a second time for roughly 6 to 12 cycles using a sample-barcoded 5' primer and a J-beta primer mix. Template switching added a 12-random-nucleotide identifier to every cDNA molecule. Using its own MiXCR run on the 5' RACE reads, TCRdb lists one record per CDR3 protein. The sample includes about 1,000,000 distinct CDR3 sequences, 35% to 55% of them seen just once. Investigators took 8.5 to 10 milliliters of peripheral blood from every donor. The sequenced sample consisted of blood. The sequence derives from a woman aged 60-75 years in good health.

The CDR3: CSARVSGKVNQPQHF. The CDR3 DNA sequence: TGCAGTGCTAGAGTTTCAGGGAAGGTCAATCAGCCCCAGCATTTT. The chain joins TRBV20-1 to TRBJ1-5; a possible D gene is TRBD1 (5 bases). This CDR3 is built from 15 residues. Trimming pared 1 base from V and 3 bases from J, leaving 13 bases between. Germline CDR1 is DFQATT and CDR2 is SNEGSKA (reference sequence).